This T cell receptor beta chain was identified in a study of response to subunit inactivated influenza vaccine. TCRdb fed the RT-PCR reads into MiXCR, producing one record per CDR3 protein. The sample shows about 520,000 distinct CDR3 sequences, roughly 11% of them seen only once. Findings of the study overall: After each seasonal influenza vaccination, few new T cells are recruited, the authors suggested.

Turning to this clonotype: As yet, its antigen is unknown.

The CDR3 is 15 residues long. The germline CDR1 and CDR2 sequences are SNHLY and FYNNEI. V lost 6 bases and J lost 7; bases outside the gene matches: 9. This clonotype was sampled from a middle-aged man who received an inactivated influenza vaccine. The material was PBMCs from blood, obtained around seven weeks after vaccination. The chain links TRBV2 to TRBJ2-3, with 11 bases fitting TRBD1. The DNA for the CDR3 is TGTGCCAGCAGGAACCCGGGACAGGGGGGGAATACGCAGTATTTT. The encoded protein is CASRNPGQGGNTQYF.